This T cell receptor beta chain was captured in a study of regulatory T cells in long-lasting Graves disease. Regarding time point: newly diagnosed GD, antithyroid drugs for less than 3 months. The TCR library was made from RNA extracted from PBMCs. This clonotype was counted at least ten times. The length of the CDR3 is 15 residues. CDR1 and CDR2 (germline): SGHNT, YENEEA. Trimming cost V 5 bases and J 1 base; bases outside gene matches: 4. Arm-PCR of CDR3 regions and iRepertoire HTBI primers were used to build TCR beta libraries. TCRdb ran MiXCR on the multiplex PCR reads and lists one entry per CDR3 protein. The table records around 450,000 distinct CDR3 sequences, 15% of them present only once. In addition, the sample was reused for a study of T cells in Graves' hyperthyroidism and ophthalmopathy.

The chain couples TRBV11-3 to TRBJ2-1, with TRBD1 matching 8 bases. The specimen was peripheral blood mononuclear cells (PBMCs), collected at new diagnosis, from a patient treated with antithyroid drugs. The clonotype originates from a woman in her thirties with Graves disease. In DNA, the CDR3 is TGTGCCAGCAGCCATGACAGGGGTTCCTACAATGAGCAGTTCTTC. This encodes CASSHDRGSYNEQFF.